The subject of this entry is one T cell receptor (beta chain). Its specificity is not known. The sample belongs to a study of CD4+ T cells in melanoma. Whole-study findings and limits: Reportedly, melanoma neoantigen-specific CD4+ T cells showed varied differentiation states. A reported correlation linked neoantigen-specific CD4+ T cells to CD8+, macrophage and B cell function.

The protocol was immunoSEQ multiplex PCR, while the TCRdb copy is restricted to in-frame clones and leaves out a portion. The table lists fewer than 15,000 clones, more than 55% of them singletons. CDR1 SGDLS and CDR2 YYNGEE come from the germline V gene. V lost 3 bases and J lost 6, with 14 bases in between. This CDR3 has 14 amino acids. The sample taken for sequencing was cells from a culture (not recorded whether cultured in vitro). This chain connects TRBV9 to TRBJ2-3; D unresolved. The TCR originated in a human donor with melanoma. In DNA form, the CDR3 reads TGTGCCAGCAGCGCCGGGCCCCAAAGCGATACGCAGTATTTT. Translation: CASSAGPQSDTQYF.